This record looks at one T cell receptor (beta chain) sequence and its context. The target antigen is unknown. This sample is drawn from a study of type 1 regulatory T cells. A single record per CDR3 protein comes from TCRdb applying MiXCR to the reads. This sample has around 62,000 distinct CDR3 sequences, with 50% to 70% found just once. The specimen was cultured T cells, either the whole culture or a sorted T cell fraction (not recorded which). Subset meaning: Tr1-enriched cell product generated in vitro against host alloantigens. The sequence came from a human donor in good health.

The chain's CDR3 is CATSDPGLDSYNEQFF. CDR3 coding DNA: TGTGCCACCAGTGATCCGGGACTAGACTCCTACAATGAGCAGTTCTTC. The chain recombines TRBV24-1 with TRBJ2-1; TRBD2 aligns across 8 bases. The CDR3 contains 16 residues. CDR1 is KGHDR, CDR2 SFDVKD, per germline. V lost 3 bases to trimming and J lost 0 bases; unmatched junction nucleotides: 3.